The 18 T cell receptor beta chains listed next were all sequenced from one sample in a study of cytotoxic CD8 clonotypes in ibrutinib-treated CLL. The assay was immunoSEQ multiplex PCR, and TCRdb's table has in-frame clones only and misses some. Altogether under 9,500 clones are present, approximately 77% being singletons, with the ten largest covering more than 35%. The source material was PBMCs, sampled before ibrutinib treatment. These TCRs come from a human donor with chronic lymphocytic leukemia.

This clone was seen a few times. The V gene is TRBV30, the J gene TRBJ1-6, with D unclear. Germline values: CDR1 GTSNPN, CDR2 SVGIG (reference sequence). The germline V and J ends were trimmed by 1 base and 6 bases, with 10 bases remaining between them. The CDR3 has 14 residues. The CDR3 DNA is TGTGCCTGGAGTGAAGGCCTCACTAATTCACCCCTCCACTTT. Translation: CAWSEGLTNSPLHF.

The CDR3 nucleotides read TGCAGTGCTACCAGGGGCTACGAGCAGTACTTC. Protein sequence: CSATRGYEQYF. The chain couples TRBV20-1 to TRBJ2-7, with D perhaps TRBD1 (6 bases). Germline V gene data show CDR1 as DFQATT and CDR2 as SNEGSKA (reference sequence). The CDR3 covers 11 residues. The V end was cut by 4 bases, the J end by 3 bases, with 7 bases between.

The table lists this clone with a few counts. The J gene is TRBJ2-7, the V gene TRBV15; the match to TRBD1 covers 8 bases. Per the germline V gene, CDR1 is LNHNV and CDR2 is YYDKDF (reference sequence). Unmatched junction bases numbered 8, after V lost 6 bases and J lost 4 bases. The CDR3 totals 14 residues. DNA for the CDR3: TGTGCCACCAGTTTACCGGGACAGGCATACGAGCAGTACTTC. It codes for CATSLPGQAYEQYF.

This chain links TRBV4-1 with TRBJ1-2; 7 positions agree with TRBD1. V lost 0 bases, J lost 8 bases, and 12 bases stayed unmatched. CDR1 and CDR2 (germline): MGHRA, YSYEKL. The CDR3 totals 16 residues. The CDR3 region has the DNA TGCGCCAGCAGCCAAGACCCCCGTGGGGACAGTGAAGGCTACACCTTC. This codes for CASSQDPRGDSEGYTF.

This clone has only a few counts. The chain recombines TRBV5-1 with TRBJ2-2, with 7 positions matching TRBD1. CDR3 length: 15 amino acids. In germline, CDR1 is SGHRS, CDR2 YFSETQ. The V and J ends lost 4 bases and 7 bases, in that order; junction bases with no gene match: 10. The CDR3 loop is CASSVATGDIGELFF. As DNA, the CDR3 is TGCGCCAGCAGCGTAGCTACAGGGGATATCGGGGAGCTGTTTTTT.

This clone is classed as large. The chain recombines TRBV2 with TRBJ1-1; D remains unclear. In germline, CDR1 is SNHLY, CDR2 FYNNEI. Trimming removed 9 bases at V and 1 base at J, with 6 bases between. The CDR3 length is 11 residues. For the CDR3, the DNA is TGTGCCAGTTCAGAGAACACTGAAGCTTTCTTT. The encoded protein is CASSENTEAFF.

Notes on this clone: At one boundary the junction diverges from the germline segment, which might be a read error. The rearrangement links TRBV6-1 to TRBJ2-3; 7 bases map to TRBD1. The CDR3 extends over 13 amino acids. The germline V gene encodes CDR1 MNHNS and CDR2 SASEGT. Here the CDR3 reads CASRDRVTDTQYF. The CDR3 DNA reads TGTGCCAGCCGTGACAGGGTTACAGATACGCAGTATTTT.

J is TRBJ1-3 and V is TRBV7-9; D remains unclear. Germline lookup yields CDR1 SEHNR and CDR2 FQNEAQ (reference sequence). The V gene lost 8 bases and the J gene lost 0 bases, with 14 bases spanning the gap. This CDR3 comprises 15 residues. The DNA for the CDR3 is TGTGCCAGCCCAGACACACCGAGCTCTGGAAACACCATATATTTT. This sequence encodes CASPDTPSSGNTIYF.

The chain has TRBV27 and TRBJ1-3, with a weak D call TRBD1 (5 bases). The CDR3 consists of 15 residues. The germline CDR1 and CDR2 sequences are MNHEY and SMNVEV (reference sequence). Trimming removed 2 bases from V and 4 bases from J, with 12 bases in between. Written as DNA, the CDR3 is TGTGCCAGCAGTTTAAAAGGGACGGTCGGAAACACCATATATTTT. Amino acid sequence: CASSLKGTVGNTIYF.

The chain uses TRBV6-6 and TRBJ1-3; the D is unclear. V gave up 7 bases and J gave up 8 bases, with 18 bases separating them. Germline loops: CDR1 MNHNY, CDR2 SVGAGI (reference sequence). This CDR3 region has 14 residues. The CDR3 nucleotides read TGTGCCAGCACCGATGACTCGGTGGGAGACACCATATATTTT. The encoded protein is CASTDDSVGDTIYF.

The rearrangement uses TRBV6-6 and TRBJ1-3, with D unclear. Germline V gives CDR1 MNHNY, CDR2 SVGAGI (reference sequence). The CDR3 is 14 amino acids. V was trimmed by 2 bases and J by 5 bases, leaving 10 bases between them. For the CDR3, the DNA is TGTGCCAGCAGTTACGACGGGGAACGAAACACCATATATTTT. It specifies CASSYDGERNTIYF.

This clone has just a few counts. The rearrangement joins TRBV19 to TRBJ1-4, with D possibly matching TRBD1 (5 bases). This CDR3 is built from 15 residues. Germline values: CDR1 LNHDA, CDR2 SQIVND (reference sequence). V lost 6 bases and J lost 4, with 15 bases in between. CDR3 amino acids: CASRPGTAGNEKLFF. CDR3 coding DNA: TGTGCCAGTAGACCTGGGACGGCTGGTAATGAAAAACTGTTTTTT.

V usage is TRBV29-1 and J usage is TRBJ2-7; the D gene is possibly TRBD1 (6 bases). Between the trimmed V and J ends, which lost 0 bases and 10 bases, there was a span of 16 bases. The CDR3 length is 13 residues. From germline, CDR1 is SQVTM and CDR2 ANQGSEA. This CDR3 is CSVEEGSRGSQYF. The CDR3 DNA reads TGCAGCGTTGAAGAAGGATCGAGGGGGTCACAGTACTTC.

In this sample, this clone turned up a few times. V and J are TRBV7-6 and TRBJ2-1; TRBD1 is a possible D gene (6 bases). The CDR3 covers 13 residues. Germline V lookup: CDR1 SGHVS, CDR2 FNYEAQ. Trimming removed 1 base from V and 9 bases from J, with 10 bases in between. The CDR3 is CASSLDRVGEQFF. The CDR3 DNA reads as TGTGCCAGCAGCTTAGACAGGGTCGGTGAGCAGTTCTTC.

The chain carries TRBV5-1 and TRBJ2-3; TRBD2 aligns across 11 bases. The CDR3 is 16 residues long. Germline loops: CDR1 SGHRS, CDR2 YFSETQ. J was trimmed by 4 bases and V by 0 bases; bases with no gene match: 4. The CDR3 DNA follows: TGCGCCAGCAGCTTGGTATTAGCGGGAGGGCCAGATACGCAGTATTTT. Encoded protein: CASSLVLAGGPDTQYF.

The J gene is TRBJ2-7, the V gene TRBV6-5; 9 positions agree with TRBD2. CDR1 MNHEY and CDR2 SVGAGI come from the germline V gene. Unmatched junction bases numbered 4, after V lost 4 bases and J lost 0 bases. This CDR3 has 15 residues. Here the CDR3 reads CASSSLAGISYEQYF. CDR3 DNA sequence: TGTGCCAGCAGTTCTCTAGCGGGGATCTCCTACGAGCAGTACTTC.

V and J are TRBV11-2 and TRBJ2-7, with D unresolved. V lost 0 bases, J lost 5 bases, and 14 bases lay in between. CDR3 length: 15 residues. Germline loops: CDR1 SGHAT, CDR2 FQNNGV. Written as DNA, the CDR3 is TGTGCCAGCAGCTTAGATGAAATGAAAAGCCACGAGCAGTACTTC. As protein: CASSLDEMKSHEQYF.

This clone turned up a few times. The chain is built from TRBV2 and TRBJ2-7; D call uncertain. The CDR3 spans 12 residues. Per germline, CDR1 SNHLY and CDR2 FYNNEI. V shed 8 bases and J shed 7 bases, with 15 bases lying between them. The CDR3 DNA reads TGTGCCAGCCAGCAGGACCTTGGGGAGCAGTACTTC. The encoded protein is CASQQDLGEQYF.